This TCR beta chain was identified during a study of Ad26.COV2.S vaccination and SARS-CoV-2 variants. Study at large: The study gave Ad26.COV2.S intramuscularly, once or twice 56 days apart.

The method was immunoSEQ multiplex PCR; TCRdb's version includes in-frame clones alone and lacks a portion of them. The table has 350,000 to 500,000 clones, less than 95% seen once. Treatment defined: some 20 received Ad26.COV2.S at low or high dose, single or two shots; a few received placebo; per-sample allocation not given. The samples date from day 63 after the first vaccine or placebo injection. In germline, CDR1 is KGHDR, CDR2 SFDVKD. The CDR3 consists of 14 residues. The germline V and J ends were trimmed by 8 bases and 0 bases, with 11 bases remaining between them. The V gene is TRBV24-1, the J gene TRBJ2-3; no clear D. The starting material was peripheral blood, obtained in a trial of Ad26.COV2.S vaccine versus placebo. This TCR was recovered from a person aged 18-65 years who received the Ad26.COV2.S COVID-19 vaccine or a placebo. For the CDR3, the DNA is TGTGCCACCACCGGCGCAGCTAGCACAGATACGCAGTATTTT. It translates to CATTGAASTDTQYF.